The 25 T cell receptor beta chains presented below share a single source sample, sequenced in a study of regulatory and conventional T cells in RAG deficiency (dated by TCRdb to about 2017). Before genomic DNA extraction, regulatory T cells were isolated from blood as CD4+CD25-high CD127-low cells. Preparation of the library involved the immunoSEQ multiplex PCR assay. TCRdb took over this immuneACCESS table, retaining in-frame rearrangements with V and J assigned. Such tables are incomplete; in checked studies, under half of the missing clones stem from an unresolved V gene, and the remainder is unexplained. The sample includes 7,300 or so clones, with about 94% observed a single time. The ten largest clones capture 1.5% of the sample. The sample was also reused in another study, on regulatory T cells. The second publication reports: For the multiplex PCR, 52 forward TRBV primers and 13 reverse TRBJ primers were used, and amplification bias was corrected with both assay-based and computational methods.

Sequencing was done on a sample of CD127- CD25+ CD4+ Tregs sorted from blood. These receptors came from a human donor in good health.

CDR3 sequence (DNA): TGTGCCAGCAGTTTCCACGGGACTAGCGGTAATGAGCAGTTCTTC. Translating it yields CASSFHGTSGNEQFF. The rearrangement joins TRBV27 to TRBJ2-1; 11 bases fit TRBD2. In germline, CDR1 is MNHEY, CDR2 SMNVEV (reference sequence). Trimming cost V 3 bases and J 7 bases; bases outside gene matches: 5. The CDR3 consists of 15 residues.

This clone was seen once. The chain uses TRBV5-5 and TRBJ2-7, with TRBD1 matching over 10 bases. This CDR3 has 12 amino acids. After removal of 6 bases from V and 6 bases from J, the junction contained 3 bases not matched to a gene. In germline, CDR1 is SGHKS, CDR2 YYEKEE (reference sequence). The CDR3 coding sequence is TGTGCCAGCACGGGGACAGGGGCCGAGCAGTACTTC. Residues: CASTGTGAEQYF. Together with reference TRBV5-5 and TRBJ2-7, the CDR3 gives the full variable domain: DAGVTQSPTHLIKTRGQQVTLRCSPISGHKSVSWYQQVLGQGPQFIFQYYEKEERGRGNFPDRFSARQFPNYSSELNVNALLLGDSALYLCASTGTGAEQYFGPGTRLTVT.

CDR3 coding DNA: TGTGCCAGCAGTTACTCGGAGGTTCTCTCTGGAAACACCATATATTTT. Translation gives CASSYSEVLSGNTIYF. V and J are TRBV6-5 and TRBJ1-3; D remains unclear. The CDR3 extends over 16 amino acids. The V and J ends lost 0 bases and 0 bases respectively, with 9 bases between them. Germline V lookup: CDR1 MNHEY, CDR2 SVGAGI.

This clone showed up just once. The gene calls are TRBV11-2 and TRBJ2-3, with 7 bases that match TRBD2. V gave up 6 bases and J gave up 1 base; unmatched junction bases: 10. There are 16 residues in the CDR3. Germline V lookup: CDR1 SGHAT, CDR2 FQNNGV. CDR3: CASRKREGRGTDTQYF. CDR3 sequence (DNA): TGTGCCAGCAGGAAACGTGAGGGGAGGGGCACAGATACGCAGTATTTT.

The rearrangement joins TRBV27 to TRBJ1-5, with 7 nucleotides matching TRBD1. The germline gives CDR1 MNHEY, CDR2 SMNVEV (reference sequence). J was trimmed by 7 bases and V by 3 bases; bases with no gene match: 3. The CDR3 has 13 residues. CDR3 sequence reads: CASSFSRGQPQHF. CDR3 nucleotide sequence: TGTGCCAGCAGTTTCTCCAGGGGGCAGCCCCAGCATTTT.

The chain links TRBV4-1 to TRBJ1-1, with D uncertain. This CDR3 contains 15 residues. The V gene's germline CDR1 is MGHRA and CDR2 YSYEKL. The germline V and J ends were trimmed by 0 bases and 1 base, with 9 bases remaining between them. CDR3 sequence: CASSQEHSPNTEAFF. The CDR3, as DNA: TGCGCCAGCAGCCAAGAGCACAGCCCGAACACTGAAGCTTTCTTT.

This chain links TRBV4-1 with TRBJ1-5, with 7 bases matching TRBD1. Germline-derived CDR1 and CDR2 are MGHRA and YSYEKL. V lost 4 bases and J lost 6; bases outside the gene matches: 9. This CDR3 has 15 residues. The CDR3 region is CASSLQTGESQPQHF. As DNA, the CDR3 is TGCGCCAGCAGCCTCCAAACAGGGGAAAGTCAGCCCCAGCATTTT.

The V gene is TRBV20-1, the J gene TRBJ1-2; D possibly corresponds to TRBD1 (5 bases). V lost 1 base, J lost 8 bases, and 8 bases lay in between. This CDR3 has 11 residues. The germline V gene encodes CDR1 DFQATT and CDR2 SNEGSKA (reference sequence). This CDR3 reads CSARVDTGYTF. The CDR3 bases are TGCAGTGCTAGAGTGGACACCGGCTACACCTTC.

The rearrangement uses TRBV4-1 and TRBJ1-5; weak D call: TRBD1 (5 bases). The CDR3 sequence is 15 residues long. Germline loops: CDR1 MGHRA, CDR2 YSYEKL. Trimming left V 1 base short and J 5 bases short, with 12 bases between. This CDR3 is CASSQAPQGYQPQHF. CDR3 in DNA: TGCGCCAGCAGCCAAGCACCCCAGGGTTATCAGCCCCAGCATTTT.

The V and J genes are TRBV9 and TRBJ1-2; the D gene is possibly TRBD1 (5 bases). The CDR3 loop spans 12 amino acids. The V end was cut by 2 bases, the J end by 5 bases, with 7 bases between. From germline, CDR1 is SGDLS and CDR2 YYNGEE. The CDR3 protein is CASSVQGYGYTF. Here the CDR3 DNA reads TGTGCCAGCAGCGTTCAGGGTTATGGCTACACCTTC.

The chain combines TRBV5-1 with TRBJ2-5; 7 bases line up with TRBD1. Germline CDR1 SGHRS, CDR2 YFSETQ. V lost 2 bases, J lost 5 bases, and 12 bases stayed unmatched. There are 16 residues in the CDR3. CDR3 amino acids: CASSLGQARIAETQYF. In DNA, the CDR3 is TGCGCCAGCAGCTTAGGACAGGCTCGCATAGCGGAGACCCAGTACTTC.

The chain joins TRBV7-9 to TRBJ1-2; possible D gene TRBD1, 6 bases. The CDR3 loop spans 13 amino acids. Trimming removed 5 bases at V and 6 bases at J, with 13 bases between. The V gene's germline CDR1 is SEHNR and CDR2 FQNEAQ (reference sequence). The DNA of the CDR3 is TGTGCCAGCAGCCTCGGGGGGGGGCATGGCTACACCTTC. Translated, it gives CASSLGGGHGYTF.

Details on this clone: One end of the junction fails to match germline, which may point to a read error. The J gene is TRBJ2-5, the V gene TRBV30; 8 nucleotides line up with TRBD1. The CDR3 spans 14 residues. The V gene's germline CDR1 is GTSNPN and CDR2 SVGIG (reference sequence). The CDR3 DNA reads TGTACCTGGAGTCCCGGACAGGGTAGAAAGACCCAGTACTTC. Translation gives CTWSPGQGRKTQYF.

The chain uses TRBV30 and TRBJ2-4; the D is unclear. V lost 5 bases to trimming and J lost 2 bases, with 7 bases between them. The CDR3 extends over 12 amino acids. Germline V gives CDR1 GTSNPN, CDR2 SVGIG (reference sequence). The CDR3, as DNA: TGTGCCTGGGAGATCTCCAAAAACATTCAGTACTTC. It specifies CAWEISKNIQYF.

The V gene is TRBV11-1, the J gene TRBJ2-7; 11 bases fit TRBD1. This CDR3 has 14 residues. CDR1 is SGHAT, CDR2 FQDESV, per germline (reference sequence). V shed 1 base and J 5 bases; nucleotides not matched to a gene: 1. The CDR3 here is CASSLGTGGNEQYF. CDR3 in DNA: TGTGCCAGCAGCTTAGGGACAGGGGGCAACGAGCAGTACTTC.

The chain has TRBV5-1 and TRBJ2-3; 9 nucleotides agree with TRBD2. J was trimmed by 4 bases and V by 4 bases; bases with no gene match: 10. Germline assignment: CDR1 SGHRS and CDR2 YFSETQ. This CDR3 is built from 16 residues. The CDR3 coding sequence is TGCGCCAGCAGCCCCCAGGGCGGGGGGGCCCCAGATACGCAGTATTTT. Protein product: CASSPQGGGAPDTQYF.

This sequence joins TRBV7-2 and TRBJ2-7; 7 positions match TRBD1. This CDR3 region has 16 residues. Germline CDR1 and CDR2: SGHTA and FQGNSA. V shed 5 bases and J 0 bases; nucleotides not matched to a gene: 10. This CDR3 is CASSPSRDSSSYEQYF. CDR3 nucleotides: TGTGCCAGCAGCCCTTCTCGGGACAGCTCCTCCTACGAGCAGTACTTC.

The chain joins TRBV7-6 to TRBJ2-7, with D maybe TRBD2 (6 bases). V lost 5 bases, J lost 5 bases, and 10 bases lay in between. CDR3 size: 12 residues. Looked up from germline, CDR1 is SGHVS and CDR2 is FNYEAQ. CDR3: CASSPTGDEQYF. In DNA, the CDR3 is TGTGCCAGCAGCCCGACGGGGGACGAGCAGTACTTC. Filled out from reference TRBV7-6 and TRBJ2-7, the complete variable domain reads GAGVSQSPRYKVTKRGQDVALRCDPISGHVSLYWYRQALGQGPEFLTYFNYEAQQDKSGLPNDRFSAERPEGSISTLTIQRTEQRDSAMYRCASSPTGDEQYFGPGTRLTVT.

The chain carries TRBV10-3 and TRBJ2-7, with TRBD2 matching 8 bases. This CDR3 comprises 15 residues. With V trimmed by 0 bases and J by 0 bases, 1 base remained unmatched. Germline assignment: CDR1 ENHRY and CDR2 SYGVKD. This chain's CDR3 is CAISESSGSSYEQYF. The CDR3, as DNA: TGTGCCATCAGTGAGTCGAGCGGGAGCTCCTACGAGCAGTACTTC.

V usage is TRBV5-5 and J usage is TRBJ1-4; a possible D gene is TRBD1 (6 bases). CDR1 is SGHKS, CDR2 YYEKEE, per germline (reference sequence). V dropped 4 bases and J dropped 0 bases, with 7 bases sitting between them. This CDR3 contains 14 residues. The CDR3 DNA reads as TGTGCCAGCAGCAGACAGGCAACTAATGAAAAACTGTTTTTT. Translated, it gives CASSRQATNEKLFF.

This chain joins TRBV5-1 and TRBJ2-7; D is unclear. The germline gives CDR1 SGHRS, CDR2 YFSETQ. The CDR3 contains 15 residues. Between the trimmed V and J ends, which lost 1 base and 0 bases, there was a span of 11 bases. CDR3 sequence: CASSLYGGSSYEQYF. CDR3 sequence (DNA): TGCGCCAGCAGCTTGTACGGCGGCAGCTCCTACGAGCAGTACTTC.

The chain carries TRBV6-1 and TRBJ2-2; 12 nucleotides line up with TRBD2. Germline V gives CDR1 MNHNS, CDR2 SASEGT. With V trimmed by 5 bases and J by 4 bases, 2 bases remained unmatched. The CDR3 is 15 amino acids. CDR3 loop: CASSWTSGATGELFF. The CDR3 coding sequence is TGTGCCAGCAGTTGGACTAGCGGGGCCACCGGGGAGCTGTTTTTT.

The chain couples TRBV5-4 to TRBJ1-6, with a weak D call TRBD1 (6 bases). The V end was cut by 0 bases, the J end by 9 bases, with 13 bases between. From germline, CDR1 is SGHNT and CDR2 YYREEE (reference sequence). This CDR3 is 15 amino acids long. The CDR3 loop reads CASSLDRALVSPLHF. CDR3 sequence (DNA): TGTGCCAGCAGCTTGGACAGGGCGCTGGTTTCACCCCTCCACTTT.

The V call is TRBV5-1, the J call TRBJ2-7; possibly TRBD2 for D (5 bases). CDR3 length: 12 residues. The germline V gene encodes CDR1 SGHRS and CDR2 YFSETQ. V was clipped by 4 bases and J by 11 bases, with 16 bases between them. The CDR3 DNA reads as TGCGCCAGCAGCCAAGGGAGCCCATTCAAGTACTTC. It translates to CASSQGSPFKYF.

This chain connects TRBV18 to TRBJ1-1; TRBD1 is a possible D gene (6 bases). Trimming took off 3 bases at V and 6 bases at J, with 20 bases between the two ends. Per the germline V gene, CDR1 is KGHSH and CDR2 is LQKENI. The CDR3 has 16 residues. The CDR3 DNA follows: TGTGCCAGCTCACCCCTAACTAGGACAGTCGGCGCTGAAGCTTTCTTT. Amino acids: CASSPLTRTVGAEAFF.